Each of the 2 T cell receptor beta chains below was sequenced from the same sample in a study of Graves' ophthalmopathy and Graves' hyperthyroidism. As the template, RNA transcripts were used to amplify TCR beta CDR3 regions. Amplification began with first-round RT-PCR using HTBI primers, then second-round multiplex PCR was performed. TCRdb passed the multiplex PCR reads through MiXCR, listing each CDR3 protein once. The sample records a few hundred thousand distinct CDR3 sequences, less than 20% being singletons. What was sequenced was peripheral blood. These receptors were obtained from a woman between 18 and 30 years old with stable Graves' hyperthyroidism.

This clonotype came up many times. This rearrangement joins TRBV6-2 or TRBV6-3 to TRBJ1-2; no reliable D call. Germline CDR1 is MNHEY and CDR2 is SVGEGT. This CDR3 region has 11 residues. Between the trimmed V and J ends, which lost 5 bases and 8 bases, there was a span of 9 bases. DNA of the CDR3: TGTGCCAGCAGTCCCCGTCAGGGCTACACCTTC. It encodes CASSPRQGYTF.

About this clonotype: The junction differs from germline at one of its ends, possibly a read error. The rearrangement uses TRBV7-2 and TRBJ2-7, with D possibly matching TRBD2 (6 bases). The germline V gene encodes CDR1 SGHTA and CDR2 FQGNSA. The CDR3 runs 15 residues. DNA of the CDR3: TGTGCCAGCAGCTCCCTAGCGATCCTCTCCTACGATCAGTACTTC. This translates into CASSSLAILSYDQYF.